The rows below give T cell receptor beta chains drawn from one sample of a study of T cells after yellow fever vaccination. TCRdb passed the 5' RACE reads through MiXCR, listing each CDR3 protein once. There are approximately 450,000 distinct CDR3 sequences in the sample; approximately 19% occur only once, and roughly a sixth lies in the top ten. Sample: PBMCs, taken before the yellow fever booster vaccination. The receptors were gathered from a man aged 18 to 29 who received the YFV17D yellow fever vaccine. The CDR3 runs from the conserved cysteine through the conserved F or W. A D gene is named only where the DNA matches it firmly. For some rows the clone size is stated as once, few or many, or as a class when expanded; others skip it.

clone size,J gene,D gene,V gene,CDR3 DNA,CDR3 protein
.,TRBJ1-5,.,TRBV6-5,TGTGCCAGCAGTTACTCATGGAGAAACAATCAGCCCCAGCATTTT,CASSYSWRNNQPQHF
.,TRBJ1-6,TRBD1,TRBV12-3/TRBV12-4,TGTGCCAGCAATCTAGGGACAGCAAATTCACCCCTCCACTTT,CASNLGTANSPLHF
few,TRBJ2-1,TRBD2,TRBV4-3,TGCGCCAGCAGCCAACCGGGGCTGGGGGGGAATGAGCAGTTCTTC,CASSQPGLGGNEQFF
few,TRBJ2-1,TRBD2,TRBV7-9,TGTGCCAGCAGCCAAGGGGTAGCGGGGCGGTATGAGCAGTTCTTC,CASSQGVAGRYEQFF
.,TRBJ1-5,TRBD1,TRBV28,TGTGCCAGCAGTTCACGTCCCGGGACAGGGGGCGGTCCCCAGCATTTT,CASSSRPGTGGGPQHF
.,TRBJ1-6,.,TRBV6-6,TGTGCCAGCAGTACCTTAAATTCACCCCTCCACTTT,CASSTLNSPLHF
.,TRBJ2-3,.,TRBV29-1,TGCAGCGCCAAGGGGGGAGATACGCAGTATTTT,CSAKGGDTQYF
.,TRBJ1-3,.,TRBV5-1,TGCGCCAGCAGCTTGGTGGGTAGAAACACCATATATTTT,CASSLVGRNTIYF
few,TRBJ2-3,TRBD2,TRBV20-1,TGCAGTGCTAGAGGAGGCCTAGCGGGGGGGCGTCTCACAGATACGCAGTATTTT,CSARGGLAGGRLTDTQYF
.,TRBJ1-4,.,TRBV20-1,TGCAGTGCCCCTGGGGTCCAGGTCGGGAAAGAAAAACTGTTTTTT,CSAPGVQVGKEKLFF
.,TRBJ2-5,TRBD1,TRBV29-1,TGCAGCGTTGTTCGCCCGGGACAGGGGGAGACCCAGTACTTC,CSVVRPGQGETQYF
few,TRBJ1-3,.,TRBV5-1,TGCGCCAGCACCCCCGGGGTTCCTGGAAACACCATATATTTT,CASTPGVPGNTIYF
many,TRBJ2-1,.,TRBV7-8,TGTGCCAGCAGCTTAGTGCAAGACGATGAGCAGTTCTTC,CASSLVQDDEQFF
.,TRBJ1-2,.,TRBV3-1,TGTGCCAGCAGTCACGACGCGTCGGTTTCTAGGGGCTACACCTTC,CASSHDASVSRGYTF
.,TRBJ1-2,.,TRBV5-6,TGTGCCAGCAGCCTGGGACGTAACGAGGACTATGGCTACACCTTC,CASSLGRNEDYGYTF
few,TRBJ1-1,TRBD1,TRBV18,TGTGCCAGCTCACCGATTAATACAGGGGCCCCACCGCGCGCTTTCTTT,CASSPINTGAPPRAFF
few,TRBJ2-5,.,TRBV5-6,TGTGCCAGCAGCTTGTCGGCAGGGTGGGCCCGCGTGGTTGGAGAGACCCAGTACTTC,CASSLSAGWARVVGETQYF
few,TRBJ2-5,.,TRBV2,TGTGCCAGCACCTTCTCCCGACAGGCCCAAGAGACCCAGTACTTC,CASTFSRQAQETQYF
.,TRBJ2-7,TRBD1,TRBV7-2,TGTGCCAGCAGCTTAGGATGGGAAGGACAGGGGCCGTACGAGCAGTACTTC,CASSLGWEGQGPYEQYF
many,TRBJ2-2,.,TRBV7-3,TGTGCCAGCAGCCTTGACGGAAACACCGGGGAGCTGTTTTTT,CASSLDGNTGELFF
.,TRBJ2-7,.,TRBV7-2,TGTGCCAGCAGCGCGCCCGGGGTATACGAGCAGTACTTC,CASSAPGVYEQYF
.,TRBJ2-2,.,TRBV21-1,TGTGCCAGCAGCAACCGGGACACCGGGGAGCTGTTTTTT,CASSNRDTGELFF
.,TRBJ1-2,.,TRBV4-3,TGCGCCAGCAGCCAAGATTGGGGCCAAGTTGGTGGCTACACCTTC,CASSQDWGQVGGYTF
once,TRBJ2-3,.,TRBV6-5,TGTGCCAGCAGGGCCGCGATTGGGGCTAGCACAGATACGCAGTATTTT,CASRAAIGASTDTQYF
.,TRBJ2-2,.,TRBV27,TGTGCCAGCAGTTTGTATCTGACCGGGGAGCTGTTTTTT,CASSLYLTGELFF
.,TRBJ1-1,.,TRBV7-2,TGTGCCAGCAGCTCCCAGGGAGGGTCCACTGAAGCTTTCTTT,CASSSQGGSTEAFF
.,TRBJ2-3,TRBD2,TRBV7-2,TGTGCCAGCCTGACTAGCGGGGGAACAGATACGCAGTATTTT,CASLTSGGTDTQYF
.,TRBJ1-1,.,TRBV6-5,TGTGCCAGCAGTTACGTCGAGGGCACTGAAGCTTTCTTT,CASSYVEGTEAFF
many,TRBJ1-3,.,TRBV7-2,TGTGCCAGCAGCTCCTACAGGAGGCAGGCTGGAAACACCATATATTTT,CASSSYRRQAGNTIYF
.,TRBJ2-4,.,TRBV12-3/TRBV12-4,TGTGCCAGCAGCGTCTCTTCCGGGGGCCTACTAAACATTCAGTACTTC,CASSVSSGGLLNIQYF
.,TRBJ2-7,TRBD1,TRBV7-2,TGTGCCAGCAGCTTACTTTGGACAGGCGGGGAGCAGTACTTC,CASSLLWTGGEQYF
few,TRBJ1-2,.,TRBV12-3/TRBV12-4,TGTGCCAGCAGTTTAGAACAGCTCTATGGCTACACCTTC,CASSLEQLYGYTF
few,TRBJ2-5,.,TRBV7-9,TGTGCCAGCAGCTCCAATACAGGGCTAGAGACCCAGTACTTC,CASSSNTGLETQYF
many,TRBJ2-2,.,TRBV20-1,TGCAGTGCTAGGGGCGCCGAGTTAGGGGGGGAGCTGTTTTTT,CSARGAELGGELFF
few,TRBJ1-3,.,TRBV18,TGTGCCAGCTCACCGGACAGTGCCGGAAACACCATATATTTT,CASSPDSAGNTIYF
.,TRBJ1-1,.,TRBV6-1,TGTGCCAGCAGTGAACGATGGGGCATGAACACTGAAGCTTTCTTT,CASSERWGMNTEAFF
few,TRBJ1-6,.,TRBV4-2,TGTGCCAGCAGCCAAGATGGGGCTCAGTACTATAATTCACCCCTCCACTTT,CASSQDGAQYYNSPLHF
few,TRBJ1-1,.,TRBV5-5,TGTGCCAGCAGCTTGGGTCGAACGGAGAGGACTGAAGCTTTCTTT,CASSLGRTERTEAFF
.,TRBJ1-3,TRBD1,TRBV7-9,TGTGCCAGCAGCCGACAGGGATTCGGAAACACCATATATTTT,CASSRQGFGNTIYF
.,TRBJ2-7,.,TRBV5-1,TGCGCCAGCAGCTTGGCCGTCAACCGGCGGGCCTACGAGCAGTACTTC,CASSLAVNRRAYEQYF